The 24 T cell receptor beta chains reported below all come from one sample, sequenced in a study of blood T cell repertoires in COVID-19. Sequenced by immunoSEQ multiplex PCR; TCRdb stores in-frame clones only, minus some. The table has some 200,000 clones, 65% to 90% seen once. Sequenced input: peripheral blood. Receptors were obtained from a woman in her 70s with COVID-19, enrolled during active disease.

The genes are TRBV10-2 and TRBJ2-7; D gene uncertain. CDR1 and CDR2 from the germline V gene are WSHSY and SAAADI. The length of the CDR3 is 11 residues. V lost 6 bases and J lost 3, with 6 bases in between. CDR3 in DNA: TGCGCCAGCAGCGCAGACTACGAGCAGTACTTC. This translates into CASSADYEQYF.

The CDR3 nucleotides are TGTGCCAGCAGCCAAGATTTTTCGGATACGCAGTATTTT. Translated, it gives CASSQDFSDTQYF. This chain joins TRBV4-2 and TRBJ2-3; no reliable D call. The CDR3 loop spans 13 amino acids. The V gene's germline CDR1 is LGHNA and CDR2 YNFKEQ. V was trimmed by 0 bases and J by 6 bases, leaving 7 bases between them.

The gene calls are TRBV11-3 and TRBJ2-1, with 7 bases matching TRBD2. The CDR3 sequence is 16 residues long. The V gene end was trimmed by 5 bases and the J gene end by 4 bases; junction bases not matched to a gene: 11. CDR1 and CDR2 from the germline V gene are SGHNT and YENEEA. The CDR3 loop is CASSGRRAGPYNEQFF. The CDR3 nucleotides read TGTGCCAGCAGCGGACGAAGAGCGGGGCCATACAATGAGCAGTTCTTC.

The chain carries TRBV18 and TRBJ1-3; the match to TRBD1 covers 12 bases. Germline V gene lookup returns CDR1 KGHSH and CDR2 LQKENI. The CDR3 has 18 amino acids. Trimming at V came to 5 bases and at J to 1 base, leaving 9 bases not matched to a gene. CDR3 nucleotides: TGTGCCAGCTCAACATCCGGGACAGGGGGCGCGTCTGGAAACACCATATATTTT. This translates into CASSTSGTGGASGNTIYF.

For the CDR3, the DNA is TGTGCCAGCAGAAGGGACAGTCGGGAGACCCAGTACTTC. Encoded protein: CASRRDSRETQYF. This sequence joins TRBV12-3 or TRBV12-4 and TRBJ2-5; 7 bases match TRBD1. Trimming took 6 bases from V and 5 from J; bases not matched to a gene: 6. This CDR3 region has 13 residues.

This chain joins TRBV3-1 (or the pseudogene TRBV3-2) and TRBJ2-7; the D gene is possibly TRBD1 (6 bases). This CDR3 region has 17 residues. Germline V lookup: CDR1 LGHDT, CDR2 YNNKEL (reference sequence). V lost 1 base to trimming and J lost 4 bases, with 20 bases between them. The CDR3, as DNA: TGTGCCAGCAGCCAAGGGATCTCCCGGGCTCAGGGGTACGAGCAGTACTTC. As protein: CASSQGISRAQGYEQYF.

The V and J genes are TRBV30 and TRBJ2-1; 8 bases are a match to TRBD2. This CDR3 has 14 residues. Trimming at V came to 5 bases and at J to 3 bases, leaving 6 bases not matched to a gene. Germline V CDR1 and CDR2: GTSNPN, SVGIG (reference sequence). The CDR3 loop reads CAWGTSGYYNEQFF. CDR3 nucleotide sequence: TGTGCCTGGGGCACTAGCGGTTACTACAATGAGCAGTTCTTC.

CDR3 sequence (DNA): TGCAGCGTTGGAACTGACTACGAGCAGTACTTC. Translation: CSVGTDYEQYF. V and J are TRBV29-1 and TRBJ2-7; D is unclear. CDR3 length: 11 amino acids. V was pared by 4 bases and J by 3 bases, with 7 bases between. CDR1 and CDR2 from the germline V gene are SQVTM and ANQGSEA.

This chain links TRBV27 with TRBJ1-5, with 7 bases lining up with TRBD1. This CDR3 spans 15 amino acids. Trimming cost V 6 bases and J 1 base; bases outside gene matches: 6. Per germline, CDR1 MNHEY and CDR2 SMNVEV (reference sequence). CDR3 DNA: TGTGCCAGCAGAACCGGGACAGCCAGCAATCAGCCCCAGCATTTT. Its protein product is CASRTGTASNQPQHF.

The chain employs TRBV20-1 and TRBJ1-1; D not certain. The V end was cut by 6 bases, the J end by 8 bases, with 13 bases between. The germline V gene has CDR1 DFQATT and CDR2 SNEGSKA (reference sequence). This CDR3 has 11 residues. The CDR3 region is CSAEADLEAFF. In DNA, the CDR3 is TGCAGTGCCGAGGCGGATTTGGAAGCTTTCTTT.

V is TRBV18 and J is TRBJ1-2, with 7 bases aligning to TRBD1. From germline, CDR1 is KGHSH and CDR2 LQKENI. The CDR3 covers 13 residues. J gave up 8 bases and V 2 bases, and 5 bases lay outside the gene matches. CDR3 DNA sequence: TGTGCCAGCTCACCAGAACAGGGGCGCGGCTACACCTTC. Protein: CASSPEQGRGYTF. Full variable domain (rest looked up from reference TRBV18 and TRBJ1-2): NAGVMQNPRHLVRRRGQEARLRCSPMKGHSHVYWYRQLPEEGLKFMVYLQKENIIDESGMPKERFSAEFPKEGPSILRIQQVVRGDSAAYFCASSPEQGRGYTFGSGTRLTVV.

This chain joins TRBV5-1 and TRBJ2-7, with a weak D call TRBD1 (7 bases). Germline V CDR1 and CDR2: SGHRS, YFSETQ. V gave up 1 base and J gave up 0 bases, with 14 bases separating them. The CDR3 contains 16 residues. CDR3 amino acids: CASSLYAGGGSYEQYF. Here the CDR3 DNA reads TGCGCCAGCAGCTTGTACGCAGGGGGAGGCTCCTACGAGCAGTACTTC.

CDR3 in amino acids: CASSMTGTGGGYGYTF. CDR3 bases: TGTGCCAGCAGTATGACCGGGACAGGGGGAGGCTATGGCTACACCTTC. This chain connects TRBV27 to TRBJ1-2, with 11 bases aligning to TRBD1. V lost 5 bases and J lost 4; bases outside the gene matches: 9. This CDR3 comprises 16 residues. Germline CDR1 MNHEY, CDR2 SMNVEV (reference sequence).

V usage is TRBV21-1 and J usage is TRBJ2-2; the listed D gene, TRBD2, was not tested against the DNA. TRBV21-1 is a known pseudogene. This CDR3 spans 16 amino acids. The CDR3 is CASSRGAVGRDGELFF. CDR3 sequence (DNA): TGTGCCAGCAGCAGGGGAGCTGTCGGCCGGGACGGGGAGCTGTTTTTT.

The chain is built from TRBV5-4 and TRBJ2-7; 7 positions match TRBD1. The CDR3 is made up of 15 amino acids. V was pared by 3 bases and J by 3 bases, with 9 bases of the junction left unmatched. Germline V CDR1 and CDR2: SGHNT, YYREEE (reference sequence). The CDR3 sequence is CASSSRTGYHYEQYF. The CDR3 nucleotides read TGTGCCAGCAGCTCCCGGACAGGTTACCACTACGAGCAGTACTTC.

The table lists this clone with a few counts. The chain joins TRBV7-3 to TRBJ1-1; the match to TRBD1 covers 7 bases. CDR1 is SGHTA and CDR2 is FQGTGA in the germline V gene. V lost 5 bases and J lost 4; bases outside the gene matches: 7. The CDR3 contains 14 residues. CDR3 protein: CASSPGTVGTEAFF. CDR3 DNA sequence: TGTGCCAGCAGCCCTGGGACAGTAGGCACTGAAGCTTTCTTT.

The CDR3, as DNA: TGTGCCAGCTCACCTATGGAGAACCAGCCCCAGCATTTT. It specifies CASSPMENQPQHF. V usage is TRBV18 and J usage is TRBJ1-5; D call uncertain. The V and J ends lost 3 bases and 7 bases respectively, with 10 bases between them. Germline-derived CDR1 and CDR2 are KGHSH and LQKENI. The length of the CDR3 is 13 residues.

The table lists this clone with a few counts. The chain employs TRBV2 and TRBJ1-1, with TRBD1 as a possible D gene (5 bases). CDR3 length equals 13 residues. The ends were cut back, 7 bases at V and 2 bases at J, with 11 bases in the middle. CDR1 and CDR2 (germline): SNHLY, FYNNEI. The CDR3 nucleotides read TGTGCCAGCACTGTACAGGTTAACACTGAAGCTTTCTTT. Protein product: CASTVQVNTEAFF.

The CDR3 sequence: CASSSQGQSNEKLFF. The CDR3 DNA follows: TGTGCCAGCAGCTCACAGGGACAGTCTAATGAAAAACTGTTTTTT. The J gene is TRBJ1-4, the V gene TRBV7-2, with 7 bases identical to TRBD1. The V gene's germline CDR1 is SGHTA and CDR2 FQGNSA. The junction had 5 bases not matched to a gene; V was cut back by 4 bases and J by 3 bases. This CDR3 contains 15 residues.

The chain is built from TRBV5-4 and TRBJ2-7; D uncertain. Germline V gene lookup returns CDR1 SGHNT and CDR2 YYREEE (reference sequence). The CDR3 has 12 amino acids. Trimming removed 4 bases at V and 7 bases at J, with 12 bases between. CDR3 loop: CASSLSTGEQYF. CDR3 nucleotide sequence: TGTGCCAGCAGCCTGAGTACGGGTGAGCAGTACTTC.

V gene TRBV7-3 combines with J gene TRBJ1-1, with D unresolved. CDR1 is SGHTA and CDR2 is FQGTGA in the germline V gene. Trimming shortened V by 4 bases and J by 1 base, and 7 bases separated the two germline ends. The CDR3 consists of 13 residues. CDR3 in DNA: TGTGCCAGCAGCTCACAGAAGAACACTGAAGCTTTCTTT. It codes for CASSSQKNTEAFF. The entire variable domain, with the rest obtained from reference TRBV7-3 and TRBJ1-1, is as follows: GAGVSQTPSNKVTEKGKYVELRCDPISGHTALYWYRQSLGQGPEFLIYFQGTGAADDSGLPNDRFFAVRPEGSVSTLKIQRTERGDSAVYLCASSSQKNTEAFFGQGTRLTVV.

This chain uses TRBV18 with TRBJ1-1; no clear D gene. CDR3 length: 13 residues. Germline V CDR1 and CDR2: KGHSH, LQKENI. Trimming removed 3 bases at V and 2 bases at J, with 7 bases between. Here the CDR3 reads CASSPGANTEAFF. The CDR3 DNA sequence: TGTGCCAGCTCACCTGGAGCCAACACTGAAGCTTTCTTT.

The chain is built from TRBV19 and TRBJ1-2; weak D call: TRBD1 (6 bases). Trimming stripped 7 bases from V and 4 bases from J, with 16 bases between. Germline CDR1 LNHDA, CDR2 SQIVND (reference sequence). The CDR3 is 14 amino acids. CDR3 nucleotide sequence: TGTGCCAGTACCATGCTTGGGGGCGTCTATGGCTACACCTTC. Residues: CASTMLGGVYGYTF.

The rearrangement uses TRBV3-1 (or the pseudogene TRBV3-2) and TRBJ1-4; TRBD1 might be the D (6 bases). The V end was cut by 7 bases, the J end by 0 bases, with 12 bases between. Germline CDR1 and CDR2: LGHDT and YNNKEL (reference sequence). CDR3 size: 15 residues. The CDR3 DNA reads TGTGCCAGCACCTCGAGGGGGACAACTAATGAAAAACTGTTTTTT. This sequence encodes CASTSRGTTNEKLFF.